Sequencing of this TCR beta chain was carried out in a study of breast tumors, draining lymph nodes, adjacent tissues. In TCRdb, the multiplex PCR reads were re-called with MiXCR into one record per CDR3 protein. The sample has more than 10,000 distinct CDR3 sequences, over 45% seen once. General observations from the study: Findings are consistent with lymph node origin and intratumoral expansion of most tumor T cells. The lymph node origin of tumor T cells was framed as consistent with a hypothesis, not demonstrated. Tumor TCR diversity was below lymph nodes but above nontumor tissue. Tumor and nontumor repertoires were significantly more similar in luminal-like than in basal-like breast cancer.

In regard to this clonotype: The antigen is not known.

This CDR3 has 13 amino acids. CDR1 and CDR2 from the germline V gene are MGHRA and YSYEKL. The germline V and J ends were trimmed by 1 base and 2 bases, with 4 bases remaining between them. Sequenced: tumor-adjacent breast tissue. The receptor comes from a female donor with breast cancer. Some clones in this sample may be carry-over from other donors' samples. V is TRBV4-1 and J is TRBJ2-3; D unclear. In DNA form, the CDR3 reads TGCGCCAGCAGCCAAGTTTCCACAGATACGCAGTATTTT. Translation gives CASSQVSTDTQYF.